These 9 T cell receptor beta chains were all obtained from the same sample, sequenced in a study of post-analysis software for immune sequencing data. Study-wide points: Roughly five TRBV segments were significantly more frequent in patients than in controls. TRBV5-6, TRBV5-1 and TRBV20-1 were among these segments.

Every TCR beta cDNA library bore unique molecular identifiers. TCRdb called the PCR reads again in MiXCR, with one record for every CDR3 protein. The profile shows hundreds of thousands of distinct CDR3 sequences, roughly 29% of them singletons. Their cognate antigens are unknown. The sequencing sample was made of blood. These receptors all stem from a girl aged 10-17 years with multiple sclerosis.

In its sample, this clonotype was seen a few times. The V gene is TRBV11-2, the J gene TRBJ2-5; no firm D call. The germline V and J ends were trimmed by 5 bases and 0 bases, with 31 bases remaining between them. The germline CDR1 and CDR2 sequences are SGHAT and FQNNGV. The CDR3 sequence is 21 residues long. CDR3 sequence: CASSRMPSAATPITYQETQYF. DNA for the CDR3: TGTGCCAGCAGCCGGATGCCAAGTGCGGCGACTCCTATAACTTACCAAGAGACCCAGTACTTC.

The chain employs TRBV7-2 and TRBJ1-5; D unclear. The germline CDR1 and CDR2 sequences are SGHTA and FQGNSA. The V and J ends lost 2 bases and 4 bases respectively, with 6 bases between them. The CDR3 spans 13 residues. CDR3: CASSLWDNQPQHF. The CDR3 DNA reads TGTGCCAGCAGCTTATGGGATAATCAGCCCCAGCATTTT.

This clonotype has just a few counts. V gene TRBV20-1 combines with J gene TRBJ2-5; D is unclear. Between the trimmed V and J ends, which lost 6 bases and 4 bases, there was a span of 12 bases. In germline, CDR1 is DFQATT, CDR2 SNEGSKA (reference sequence). The CDR3 length is 12 residues. The CDR3 DNA follows: TGCAGTGCAGCCGAGACCAGAGAGACCCAGTACTTC. It specifies CSAAETRETQYF.

The J gene is TRBJ1-4, the V gene TRBV6-6; D unresolved. Trimming stripped 6 bases from V and 0 bases from J, with 8 bases between. The CDR3 totals 14 residues. CDR1 and CDR2 from the germline V gene are MNHNY and SVGAGI (reference sequence). CDR3 residues: CASRPSATNEKLFF. The CDR3 coding sequence is TGTGCCAGCAGGCCCAGTGCAACTAATGAAAAACTGTTTTTT.

V and J are TRBV6-2 or TRBV6-3 and TRBJ2-1; 8 positions agree with TRBD2. There are 18 residues in the CDR3. V lost 0 bases, J lost 0 bases, and 7 bases stayed unmatched. CDR1 is MNHEY and CDR2 is SVGEGT in the germline V gene. CDR3 in amino acids: CASSYSGIGTSSYNEQFF. The DNA of the CDR3 is TGTGCCAGCAGTTACTCGGGTATCGGGACTAGCTCCTACAATGAGCAGTTCTTC.

The rearrangement links TRBV7-2 to TRBJ2-5; D could derive from TRBD1 or TRBD2 (6 bases each). The V and J ends lost 2 bases and 1 base respectively, with 14 bases between them. The germline gives CDR1 SGHTA, CDR2 FQGNSA. This CDR3 comprises 16 residues. The chain's CDR3 is CASSLSPGGFQETQYF. In DNA form, the CDR3 reads TGTGCCAGCAGCTTATCCCCCGGGGGCTTCCAAGAGACCCAGTACTTC.

The chain couples TRBV18 to TRBJ2-7, with TRBD2 matching 7 bases. The V segment lost 3 bases and the J segment 2 bases; nucleotides outside the gene matches: 7. CDR1 KGHSH and CDR2 LQKENI come from the germline V gene. The CDR3 spans 15 residues. The DNA of the CDR3 is TGTGCCAGCTCACCTCTGGCTAGCGGAACCTACGAGCAGTACTTC. It specifies CASSPLASGTYEQYF.

This clonotype was counted a few times. The chain is built from TRBV7-9 and TRBJ2-3, with D possibly being TRBD2 (6 bases). CDR3 length equals 18 residues. The V and J ends lost 5 bases and 2 bases respectively, with 23 bases between them. Germline assignment: CDR1 SEHNR and CDR2 FQNEAQ (reference sequence). CDR3 nucleotides: TGTGCCAGCAGCCCCGGACTATACCAAGTGTTTGACACAGATACGCAGTATTTT. This codes for CASSPGLYQVFDTDTQYF. The whole variable domain, filled in from reference TRBV7-9 and TRBJ2-3, reads DTGVSQNPRHKITKRGQNVTFRCDPISEHNRLYWYRQTLGQGPEFLTYFQNEAQLEKSRLLSDRFSAERPKGSFSTLEIQRTEQGDSAMYLCASSPGLYQVFDTDTQYFGPGTRLTVL.

Ten or more counts support this clonotype. This rearrangement joins TRBV2 to TRBJ1-4; no definite D call. The CDR3 is 17 residues long. Germline-derived CDR1 and CDR2 are SNHLY and FYNNEI. The germline V and J ends were trimmed by 3 bases and 7 bases, with 21 bases remaining between them. This CDR3 reads CASSDPGPLGSGEKLFF. The CDR3 coding sequence is TGTGCCAGCAGTGACCCCGGACCCCTCGGTAGTGGTGAAAAACTGTTTTTT. The entire variable domain, with the rest obtained from reference TRBV2 and TRBJ1-4, is as follows: EPEVTQTPSHQVTQMGQEVILRCVPISNHLYFYWYRQILGQKVEFLVSFYNNEISEKSEIFDDQFSVERPDGSNFTLKIRSTKLEDSAMYFCASSDPGPLGSGEKLFFGSGTQLSVL.